This TCR beta chain originates from a study of T cells after yellow fever vaccination (dated by TCRdb to the late 2010s). Context from the whole study: The SMART-Seq v4 Ultra Low Input RNA kit was used to prepare libraries from fractions with low cell numbers. To follow T-cell clones before and after primary and booster YFV17D yellow fever vaccination, bulk TCR alpha and beta repertoires were sequenced over time. Two healthy male donors, one aged 18 to 30 and one aged 30 to 40 years, were included in the cohort. Blood was collected at multiple timepoints before and after primary and secondary immunization, and bulk PBMC replicates and cell subsets were isolated. Results and caveats for the whole study, not just this receptor: Because the study included only two donors, the extent to which the findings can be generalized is limited. After the booster, most clones that had expanded after primary vaccination were detected again (approximately 97% of CD4 and more than 80% of CD8), suggesting broad maintenance of memory. The secondary T-cell response was weaker than the primary response but faster, peaking on day 5 instead of day 15. A small fraction of clonotypes showed up in both the CD4 and CD8 compartments, probably as a result of convergent recombination. Computational filtering was needed because FACS-sorted repertoires could contain abundant contaminating clonotypes from the bulk population.

Concerning this clonotype itself: Its antigen has not been determined. Nothing much larger sits one base from this clone, and base qualities are not available.

Sequenced using an Illumina NovaSeq 6000. TCR cDNA was synthesized by 5'RACE template switching, through which a universal primer site and unique molecular identifiers were introduced. Priming of cDNA synthesis was performed from both the TCR alpha and TCR beta constant segments. Libraries were amplified in two PCR steps, with sample barcodes and sequencing adapters added in the second step. Libraries were sequenced on Illumina HiSeq 2500 (2x100 bp) or NovaSeq (2x150 bp). As for how the authors treated the data: MIGEC was used to demultiplex reads and collapse the reads into UMI consensus sequences, and MiXCR was used for V(D)J alignment. Vaccine-responding clonotypes were identified with edgeR using replicate PBMC samples, with FDR below 0.01 and a log2 fold change above 5 up to day 15 being required. Bulk clonotypes were assigned CD4 or CD8 identity according to which sequenced CD4 or CD8 repertoire held them at higher abundance. The public reads were reprocessed in TCRdb via fastp at Q25 and MiXCR, keeping in-frame beta chains. Identical CDR3 protein sequences are pooled into one entry, listed with their most common genes and DNA. These V and J calls rely on TCRdb rather than the paper's analysis. The sample table shows some 390,000 distinct CDR3 sequences, and 18% are seen once. The ten largest clones add up to roughly 19% of the sample.

This specimen's treatment or condition label, interpreted: live attenuated yellow fever vaccine strain. At every blood-draw timepoint, two biological replicates of bulk PBMCs were collected. A standard Ficoll-Paque protocol was used to isolate PBMCs from peripheral blood. RNA was extracted with TriZol from bulk PBMCs, CD4 and CD8 fractions, and dextramer-positive and dextramer-negative fractions. Taken from cysteine to phenylalanine, the CDR3 has 13 residues. Only the CDR3 portion is preserved as DNA: 39 bases, with reading frame beginning at the first base. Taken from the germline V gene (reference sequence), the CDR1 and CDR2 loops are DFQATT and SNEGSKA. Trimming at the junction amounts to 2 bases on V and 7 bases on J, and the germline ends lie 12 bases apart.

The sequences come from PBMCs, collected before the yellow fever booster vaccination. The receptor chain draws on TRBV20-1 and TRBJ2-1, with the D gene call left open. The TCR originated in a man younger than 35 who received the YFV17D yellow fever vaccine. The DNA reads as follows: TGCAGTGCTAGAACGGTAACTGCGAATGAGCAGTTCTTC. Its protein product is CSARTVTANEQFF.